The T cell receptor (beta chain) described here comes from a study of blood T cell repertoires in COVID-19. Whole-study context: From T cells, B-cell-depleted T cells, or PBMCs came the material, which was cDNA or gDNA.

Trimming removed 6 bases at V and 8 bases at J, with 16 bases between. Germline-derived CDR1 and CDR2 are MDHEN and SYDVKM. The CDR3 consists of 13 residues. The assay was immunoSEQ multiplex PCR, and TCRdb's table has in-frame clones only and misses some. The sample yields about 210,000 clones, 80% seen once. The source is a woman between 70 and 85 years old with acute or convalescent COVID-19. Source material: peripheral blood. This rearrangement joins TRBV28 to TRBJ1-2; D gene ambiguous. The CDR3 loop is CASSSPGHGGYTF. CDR3 nucleotides: TGTGCCAGCAGCTCCCCGGGTCATGGCGGCTACACCTTC.